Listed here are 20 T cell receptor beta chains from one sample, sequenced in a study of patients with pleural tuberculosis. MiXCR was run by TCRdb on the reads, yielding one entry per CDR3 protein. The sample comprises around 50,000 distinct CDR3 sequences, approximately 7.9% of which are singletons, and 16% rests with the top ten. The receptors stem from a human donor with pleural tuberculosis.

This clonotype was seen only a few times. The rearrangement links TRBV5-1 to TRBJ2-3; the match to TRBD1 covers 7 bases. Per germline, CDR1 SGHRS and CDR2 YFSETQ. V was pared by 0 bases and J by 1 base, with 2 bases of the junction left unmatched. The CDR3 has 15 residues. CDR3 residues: CASSLAGQGTDTQYF. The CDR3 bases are TGCGCCAGCAGCTTGGCTGGACAGGGCACAGATACGCAGTATTTT. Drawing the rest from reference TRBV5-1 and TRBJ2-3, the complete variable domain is KAGVTQTPRYLIKTRGQQVTLSCSPISGHRSVSWYQQTPGQGLQFLFEYFSETQRNKGNFPGRFSGRQFSNSRSEMNVSTLELGDSALYLCASSLAGQGTDTQYFGPGTRLTVL.

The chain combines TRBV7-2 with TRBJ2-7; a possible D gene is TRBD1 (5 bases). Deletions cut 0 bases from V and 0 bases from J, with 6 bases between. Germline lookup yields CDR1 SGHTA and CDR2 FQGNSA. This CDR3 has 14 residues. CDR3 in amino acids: CASSLADNSYEQYF. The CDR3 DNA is TGTGCCAGCAGCTTAGCGGACAACTCCTACGAGCAGTACTTC.

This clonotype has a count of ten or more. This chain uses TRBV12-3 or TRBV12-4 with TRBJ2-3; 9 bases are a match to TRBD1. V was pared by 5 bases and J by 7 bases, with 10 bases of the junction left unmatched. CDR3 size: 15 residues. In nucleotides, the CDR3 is TGTGCCAGCAGTCCTTGGACAGGGGCAGGGAATACGCAGTATTTT. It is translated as CASSPWTGAGNTQYF.

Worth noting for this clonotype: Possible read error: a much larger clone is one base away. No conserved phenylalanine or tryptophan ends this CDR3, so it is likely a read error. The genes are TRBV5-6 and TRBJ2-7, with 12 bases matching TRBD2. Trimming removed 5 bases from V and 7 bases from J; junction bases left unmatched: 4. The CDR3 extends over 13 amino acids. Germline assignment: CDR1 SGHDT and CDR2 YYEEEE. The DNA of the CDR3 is TGTGCCAGCAGGTTGACTAGCGGGAGTGAGCAGTACCTC. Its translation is CASRLTSGSEQYL.

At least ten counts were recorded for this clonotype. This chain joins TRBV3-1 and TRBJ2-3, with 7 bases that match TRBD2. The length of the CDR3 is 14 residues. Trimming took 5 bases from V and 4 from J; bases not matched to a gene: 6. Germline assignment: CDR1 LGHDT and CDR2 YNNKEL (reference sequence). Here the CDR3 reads CASSDGAGADTQYF. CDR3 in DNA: TGTGCCAGCAGCGACGGGGCGGGAGCAGATACGCAGTATTTT.

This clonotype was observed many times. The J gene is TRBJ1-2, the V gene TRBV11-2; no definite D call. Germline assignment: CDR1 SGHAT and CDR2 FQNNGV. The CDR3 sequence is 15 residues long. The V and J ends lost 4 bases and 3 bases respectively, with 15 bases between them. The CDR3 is CASSSPQNSDYGYTF. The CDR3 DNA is TGTGCCAGCAGCTCCCCCCAGAACAGCGACTATGGCTACACCTTC.

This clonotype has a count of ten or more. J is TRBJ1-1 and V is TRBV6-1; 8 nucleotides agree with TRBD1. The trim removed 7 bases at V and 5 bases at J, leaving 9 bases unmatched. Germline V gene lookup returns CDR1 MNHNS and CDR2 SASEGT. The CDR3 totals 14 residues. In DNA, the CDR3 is TGTGCCAGCACCTCCAGGACAGGGCGAACTGAAGCTTTCTTT. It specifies CASTSRTGRTEAFF.

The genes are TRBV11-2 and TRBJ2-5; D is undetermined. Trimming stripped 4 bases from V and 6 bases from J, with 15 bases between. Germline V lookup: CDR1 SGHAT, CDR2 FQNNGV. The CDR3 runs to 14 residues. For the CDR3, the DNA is TGTGCCAGCAGCTCCACTGTCTTGATAAAGACCCAGTACTTC. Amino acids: CASSSTVLIKTQYF.

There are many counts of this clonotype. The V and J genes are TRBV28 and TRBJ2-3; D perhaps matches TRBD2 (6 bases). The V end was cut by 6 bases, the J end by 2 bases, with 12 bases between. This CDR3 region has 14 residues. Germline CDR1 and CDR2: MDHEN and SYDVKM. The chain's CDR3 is CASRGIAVTDTQYF. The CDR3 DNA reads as TGTGCCAGCAGGGGAATAGCGGTCACAGATACGCAGTATTTT.

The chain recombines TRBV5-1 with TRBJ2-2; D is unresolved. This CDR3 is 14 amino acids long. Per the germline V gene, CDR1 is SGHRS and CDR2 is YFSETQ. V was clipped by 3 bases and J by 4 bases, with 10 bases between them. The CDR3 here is CASSSSKSTGELFF. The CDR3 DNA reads TGCGCCAGCAGCTCTAGTAAGAGCACCGGGGAGCTGTTTTTT.

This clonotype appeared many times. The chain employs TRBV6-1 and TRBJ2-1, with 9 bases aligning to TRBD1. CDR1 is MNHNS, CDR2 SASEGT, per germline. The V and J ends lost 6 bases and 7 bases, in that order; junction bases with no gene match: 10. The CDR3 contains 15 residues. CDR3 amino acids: CASRAGTGSWNEQFF. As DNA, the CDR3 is TGTGCCAGCAGGGCCGGGACAGGGTCTTGGAATGAGCAGTTCTTC.

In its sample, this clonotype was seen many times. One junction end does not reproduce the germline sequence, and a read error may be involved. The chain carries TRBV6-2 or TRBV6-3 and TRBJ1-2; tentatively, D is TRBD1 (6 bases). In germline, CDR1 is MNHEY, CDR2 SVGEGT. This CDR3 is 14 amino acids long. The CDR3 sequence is CAISFSTGNYGYTF. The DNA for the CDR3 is TGTGCCATCAGTTTCTCGACAGGAAACTATGGCTACACCTTC.

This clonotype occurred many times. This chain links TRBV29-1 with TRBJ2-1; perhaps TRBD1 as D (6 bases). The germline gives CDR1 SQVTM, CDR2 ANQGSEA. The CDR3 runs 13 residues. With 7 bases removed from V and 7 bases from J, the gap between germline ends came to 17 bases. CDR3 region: CSATRGGMNEQFF. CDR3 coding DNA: TGCAGCGCTACACGAGGGGGAATGAATGAGCAGTTCTTC.

Written as DNA, the CDR3 is TGTGCCAGCAGCTTGGGGCTAGCTACCGAGCAGTTCTTC. This sequence encodes CASSLGLATEQFF. This chain connects TRBV5-4 to TRBJ2-1; maybe TRBD2 (5 bases). This CDR3 has 13 residues. Trimming removed 0 bases at V and 10 bases at J, with 11 bases between. Germline loops: CDR1 SGHNT, CDR2 YYREEE (reference sequence). Full variable domain (missing parts from reference TRBV5-4 and TRBJ2-1): ETGVTQSPTHLIKTRGQQVTLRCSSQSGHNTVSWYQQALGQGPQFIFQYYREEENGRGNFPPRFSGLQFPNYSSELNVNALELDDSALYLCASSLGLATEQFFGPGTRLTVL.

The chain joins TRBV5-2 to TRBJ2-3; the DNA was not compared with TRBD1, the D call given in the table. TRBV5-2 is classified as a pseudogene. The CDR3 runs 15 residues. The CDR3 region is CASSLISRSTDTQYF. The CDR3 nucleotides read TGTGCCAGCAGCTTGATCTCCCGAAGCACAGATACGCAGTATTTT.

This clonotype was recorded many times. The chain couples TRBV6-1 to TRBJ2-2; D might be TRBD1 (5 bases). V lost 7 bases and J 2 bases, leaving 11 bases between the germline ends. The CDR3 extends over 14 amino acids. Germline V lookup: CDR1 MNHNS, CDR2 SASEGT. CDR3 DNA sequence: TGTGCCAGCAACAGGTTGATAAACACCGGGGAGCTGTTTTTT. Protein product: CASNRLINTGELFF.

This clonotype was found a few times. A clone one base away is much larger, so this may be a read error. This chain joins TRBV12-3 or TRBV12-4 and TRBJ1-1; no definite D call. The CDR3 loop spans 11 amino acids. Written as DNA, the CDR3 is TGTGCCAGCAGTCTGCAATACGAGGGTCTCTTT. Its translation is CASSLQYEGLF.

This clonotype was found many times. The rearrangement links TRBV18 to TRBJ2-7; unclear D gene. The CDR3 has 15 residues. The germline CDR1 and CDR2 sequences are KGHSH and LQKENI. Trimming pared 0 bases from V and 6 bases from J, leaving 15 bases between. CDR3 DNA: TGTGCCAGCTCACCACCCCAACTAACGGATTCCGAGCAGTACTTC. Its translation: CASSPPQLTDSEQYF.

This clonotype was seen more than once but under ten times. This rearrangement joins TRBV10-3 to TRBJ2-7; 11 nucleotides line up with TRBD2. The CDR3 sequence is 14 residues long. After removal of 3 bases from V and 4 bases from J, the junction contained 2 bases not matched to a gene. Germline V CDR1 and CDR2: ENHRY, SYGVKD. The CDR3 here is CAISEGTSGYEQYV. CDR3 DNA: TGTGCCATCAGTGAAGGGACTAGCGGATACGAGCAGTACGTC.

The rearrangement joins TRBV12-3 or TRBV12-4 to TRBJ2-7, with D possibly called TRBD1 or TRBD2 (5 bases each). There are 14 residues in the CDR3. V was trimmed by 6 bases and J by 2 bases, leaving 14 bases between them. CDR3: CASSTEGRAYEQYF. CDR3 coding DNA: TGTGCCAGCAGCACCGAGGGGCGCGCCTACGAGCAGTACTTC.